This TCR beta chain originates from a study of control samples from healthy donors and cancer patients (TCRdb year 2020). V is reduced by 0 bases and J by 0 bases, leaving a spacing of 7 bases between them. The CDR3 has 15 amino acids, counting the end cysteine and phenylalanine. The sequence is cut down to CDR3 DNA, 45 bases in frame from base 1. For CDR1 and CDR2, the germline V gene lists SGDLS and YYNGEE. The method behind the library was the immunoSEQ multiplex PCR assay. Imported from immuneACCESS, the table was reduced by TCRdb to in-frame sequences with V and J called. These copies leave out some clones; in studies compared against another copy, an unresolved V gene accounts for under half, and the cause of the remainder is not known. The sample table on file contains about 190,000 clones. The ten largest clonotypes hold roughly 2% of the sample. As regards this clone: Which antigen it targets is not known.

The receptor was derived from a woman in her twenties or thirties in good health. Here the chain combines TRBV9 and TRBJ2-1; the D gene cannot be named for sure. Material: blood. The DNA sequence is as follows: TGTGCCAGCAGCGTAGAGGGTGGCTCCTACAATGAGCAGTTCTTC. This encodes CASSVEGGSYNEQFF.